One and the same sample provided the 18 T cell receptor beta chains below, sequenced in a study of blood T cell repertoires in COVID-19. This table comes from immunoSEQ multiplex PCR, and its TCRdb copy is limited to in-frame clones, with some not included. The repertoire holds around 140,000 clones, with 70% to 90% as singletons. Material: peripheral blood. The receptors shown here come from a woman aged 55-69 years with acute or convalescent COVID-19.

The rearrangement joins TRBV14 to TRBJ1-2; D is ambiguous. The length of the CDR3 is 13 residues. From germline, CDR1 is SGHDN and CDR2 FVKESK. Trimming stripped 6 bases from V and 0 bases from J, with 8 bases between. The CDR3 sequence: CASSPQTNYGYTF. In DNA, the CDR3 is TGTGCCAGCAGTCCACAGACTAACTATGGCTACACCTTC.

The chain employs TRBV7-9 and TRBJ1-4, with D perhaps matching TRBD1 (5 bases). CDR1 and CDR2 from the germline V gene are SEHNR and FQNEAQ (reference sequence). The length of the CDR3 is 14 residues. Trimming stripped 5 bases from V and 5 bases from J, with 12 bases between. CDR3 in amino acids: CASSPMGGNEKLFF. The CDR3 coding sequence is TGTGCCAGCAGCCCCATGGGGGGGAATGAAAAACTGTTTTTT.

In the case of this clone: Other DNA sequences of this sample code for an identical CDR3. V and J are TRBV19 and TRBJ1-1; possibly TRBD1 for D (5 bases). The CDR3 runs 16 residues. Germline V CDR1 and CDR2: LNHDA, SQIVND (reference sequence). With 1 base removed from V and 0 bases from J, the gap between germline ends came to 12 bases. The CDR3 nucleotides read TGTGCCAGTAGTATAGCGGCAGGGCGCATGAACACTGAAGCTTTCTTT. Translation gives CASSIAAGRMNTEAFF.

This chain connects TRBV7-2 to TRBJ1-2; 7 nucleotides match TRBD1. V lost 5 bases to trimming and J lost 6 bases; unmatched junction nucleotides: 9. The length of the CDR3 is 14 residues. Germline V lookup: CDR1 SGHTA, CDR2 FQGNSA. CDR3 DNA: TGTGCCAGCAGCGCGGGACAGAAAATTAATGGCTACACCTTC. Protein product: CASSAGQKINGYTF.

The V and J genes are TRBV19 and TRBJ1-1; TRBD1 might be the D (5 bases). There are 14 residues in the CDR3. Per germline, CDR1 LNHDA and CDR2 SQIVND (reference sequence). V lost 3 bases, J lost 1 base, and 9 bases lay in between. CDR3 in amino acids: CASSILGGNTEAFF. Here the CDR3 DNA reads TGTGCCAGTAGTATTTTGGGGGGGAACACTGAAGCTTTCTTT. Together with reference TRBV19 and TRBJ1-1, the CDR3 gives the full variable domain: DGGITQSPKYLFRKEGQNVTLSCEQNLNHDAMYWYRQDPGQGLRLIYYSQIVNDFQKGDIAEGYSVSREKKESFPLTVTSAQKNPTAFYLCASSILGGNTEAFFGQGTRLTVV.

CDR3 coding DNA: TGCGCCAGCAGCCAAGATGTCAGCCTAGCGGGGAGGGTCGGGGAGCTGTTTTTT. Protein: CASSQDVSLAGRVGELFF. This chain connects TRBV4-3 to TRBJ2-2, with 9 bases lining up with TRBD2. The CDR3 has 18 residues. Trimming removed 0 bases from V and 7 bases from J; junction bases left unmatched: 12. Germline V gives CDR1 LGHNA, CDR2 YSLEER.

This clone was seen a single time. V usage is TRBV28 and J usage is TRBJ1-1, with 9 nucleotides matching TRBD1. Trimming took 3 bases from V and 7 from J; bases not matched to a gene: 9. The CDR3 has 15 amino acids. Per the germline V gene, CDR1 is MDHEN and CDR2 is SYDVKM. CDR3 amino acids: CASSLFGQGKLEAFF. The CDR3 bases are TGTGCCAGCAGTTTGTTCGGACAGGGGAAGCTTGAAGCTTTCTTT. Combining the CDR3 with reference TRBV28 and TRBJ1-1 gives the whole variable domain DVKVTQSSRYLVKRTGEKVFLECVQDMDHENMFWYRQDPGLGLRLIYFSYDVKMKEKGDIPEGYSVSREKKERFSLILESASTNQTSMYLCASSLFGQGKLEAFFGQGTRLTVV.

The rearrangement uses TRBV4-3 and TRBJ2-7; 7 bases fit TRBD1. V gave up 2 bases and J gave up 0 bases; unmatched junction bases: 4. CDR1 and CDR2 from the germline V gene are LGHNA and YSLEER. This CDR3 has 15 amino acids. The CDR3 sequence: CASSQQTGLSYEQYF. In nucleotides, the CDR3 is TGCGCCAGCAGCCAACAGACAGGGCTCTCCTACGAGCAGTACTTC.

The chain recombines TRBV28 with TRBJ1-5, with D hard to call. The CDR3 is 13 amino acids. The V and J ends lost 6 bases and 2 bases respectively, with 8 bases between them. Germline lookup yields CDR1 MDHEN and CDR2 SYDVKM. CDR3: CASSLVGNQPQHF. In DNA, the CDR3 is TGTGCCAGCAGCCTAGTGGGCAATCAGCCCCAGCATTTT.

The CDR3 DNA follows: TGTGCCAGCGTTCTGGGGGCGAATCCCAATCAGCCCCAGCATTTT. Translated: CASVLGANPNQPQHF. The chain has TRBV2 and TRBJ1-5, with D possibly being TRBD1 (6 bases). Trimming removed 8 bases at V and 3 bases at J, with 17 bases between. CDR3 length: 15 amino acids. CDR1 and CDR2 (germline): SNHLY, FYNNEI.

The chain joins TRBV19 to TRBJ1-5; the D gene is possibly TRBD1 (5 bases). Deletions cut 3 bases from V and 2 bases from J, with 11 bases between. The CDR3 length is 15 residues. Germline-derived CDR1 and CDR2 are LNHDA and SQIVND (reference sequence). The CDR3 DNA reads TGTGCCAGTAGTATCACCGCACAGGGCAATCAGCCCCAGCATTTT. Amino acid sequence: CASSITAQGNQPQHF.

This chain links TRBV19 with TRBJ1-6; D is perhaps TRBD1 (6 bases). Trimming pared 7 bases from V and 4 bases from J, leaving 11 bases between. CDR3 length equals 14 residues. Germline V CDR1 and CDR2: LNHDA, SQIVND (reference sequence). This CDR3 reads CASTPGTYNSPLHF. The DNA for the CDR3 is TGTGCCAGTACCCCCGGGACATATAATTCACCCCTCCACTTT.

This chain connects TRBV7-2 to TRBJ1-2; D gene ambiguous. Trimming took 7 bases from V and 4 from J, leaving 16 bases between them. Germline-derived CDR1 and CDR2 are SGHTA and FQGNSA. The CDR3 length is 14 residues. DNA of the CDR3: TGTGCCAGCATCCCACAGATCTCCTTCTATGGCTACACCTTC. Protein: CASIPQISFYGYTF.

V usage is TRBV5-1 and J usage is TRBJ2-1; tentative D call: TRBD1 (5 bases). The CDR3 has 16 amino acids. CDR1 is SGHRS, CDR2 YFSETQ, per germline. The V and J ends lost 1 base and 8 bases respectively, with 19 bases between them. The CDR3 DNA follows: TGCGCCAGCAGCTTGTCCCCCTCGCAGGGTAGGGATGAGCAGTTCTTC. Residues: CASSLSPSQGRDEQFF. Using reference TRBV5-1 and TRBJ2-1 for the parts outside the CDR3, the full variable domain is KAGVTQTPRYLIKTRGQQVTLSCSPISGHRSVSWYQQTPGQGLQFLFEYFSETQRNKGNFPGRFSGRQFSNSRSEMNVSTLELGDSALYLCASSLSPSQGRDEQFFGPGTRLTVL.

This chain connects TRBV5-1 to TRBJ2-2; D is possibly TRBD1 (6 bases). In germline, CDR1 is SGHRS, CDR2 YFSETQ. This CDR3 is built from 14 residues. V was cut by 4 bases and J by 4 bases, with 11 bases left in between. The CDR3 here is CASSAGQTTGELFF. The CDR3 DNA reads TGCGCCAGCAGCGCTGGACAGACCACCGGGGAGCTGTTTTTT.

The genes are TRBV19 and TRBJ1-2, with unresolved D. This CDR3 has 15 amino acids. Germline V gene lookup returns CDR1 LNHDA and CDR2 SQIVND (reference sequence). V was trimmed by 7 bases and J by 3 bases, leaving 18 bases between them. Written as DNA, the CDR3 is TGTGCCAGTAAACTATGGGAGGGTCGGGACTATGGCTACACCTTC. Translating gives CASKLWEGRDYGYTF. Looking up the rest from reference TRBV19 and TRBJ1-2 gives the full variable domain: DGGITQSPKYLFRKEGQNVTLSCEQNLNHDAMYWYRQDPGQGLRLIYYSQIVNDFQKGDIAEGYSVSREKKESFPLTVTSAQKNPTAFYLCASKLWEGRDYGYTFGSGTRLTVV.

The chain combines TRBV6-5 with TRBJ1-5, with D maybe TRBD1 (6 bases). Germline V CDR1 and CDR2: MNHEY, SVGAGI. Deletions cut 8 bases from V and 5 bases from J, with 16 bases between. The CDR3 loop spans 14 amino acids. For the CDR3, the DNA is TGTGCCAGCCGAAATAGCGGGACACATCAGCCCCAGCATTTT. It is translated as CASRNSGTHQPQHF.

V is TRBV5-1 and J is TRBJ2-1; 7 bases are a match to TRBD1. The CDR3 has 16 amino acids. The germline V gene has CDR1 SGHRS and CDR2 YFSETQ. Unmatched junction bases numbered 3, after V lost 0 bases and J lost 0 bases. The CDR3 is CASSLAGTVSYNEQFF. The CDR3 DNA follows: TGCGCCAGCAGCTTGGCCGGGACAGTCTCCTACAATGAGCAGTTCTTC.